Below are 27 T cell receptor beta chains sequenced from a single sample in a study of Ad26.COV2.S vaccination and SARS-CoV-2 variants. Using immunoSEQ multiplex PCR, the repertoire was profiled, and TCRdb retains in-frame clones only, with some absent. Counted here are 300,000 to 350,000 clones, 88% occurring once; the ten biggest clones make up 6.4%. The treatment is: around 19 received Ad26.COV2.S at low or high dose, single or two shots; 5 received placebo; per-sample allocation not given. The samples date from day 63 after the first vaccine or placebo injection. The sequencing here drew on peripheral blood, taken in a trial of Ad26.COV2.S vaccine versus placebo. The receptors were gathered from a person aged 18-60 years who received the Ad26.COV2.S COVID-19 vaccine or a placebo.

The chain combines TRBV5-6 with TRBJ1-5; TRBD1 aligns across 11 bases. The V segment lost 2 bases and the J segment 6 bases; nucleotides outside the gene matches: 13. The CDR3 loop spans 18 amino acids. Germline V lookup: CDR1 SGHDT, CDR2 YYEEEE. The CDR3 protein is CASSFGTGGEKEGQPQHF. The DNA of the CDR3 is TGTGCCAGCAGCTTCGGGACAGGGGGAGAAAAAGAAGGTCAGCCCCAGCATTTT.

A few counts support this clone. The V and J genes are TRBV13 and TRBJ2-7; 7 nucleotides match TRBD2. V was clipped by 5 bases and J by 3 bases; unmatched bases: 4. Germline assignment: CDR1 PRHDT and CDR2 FYEKMQ (reference sequence). The CDR3 extends over 13 amino acids. The CDR3 spells CASSPSGIYEQYF. CDR3 DNA: TGTGCCAGCAGCCCCAGCGGGATCTACGAGCAGTACTTC.

This clone was counted between two and nine times. This chain connects TRBV29-1 to TRBJ2-7, with D uncertain. V was trimmed by 5 bases and J by 4 bases, leaving 9 bases between them. This CDR3 region has 11 residues. Per the germline V gene, CDR1 is SQVTM and CDR2 is ANQGSEA. CDR3 in amino acids: CSVRVGYEQYF. The CDR3 nucleotides read TGCAGCGTTAGGGTGGGTTACGAGCAGTACTTC.

The chain recombines TRBV28 with TRBJ1-1; 9 nucleotides agree with TRBD1. With 6 bases clipped from V and 3 bases from J, the junction kept 8 bases outside the gene matches. This CDR3 contains 15 residues. CDR1 and CDR2 from the germline V gene are MDHEN and SYDVKM. The CDR3: CASRREQGAYTEAFF. The CDR3, as DNA: TGTGCCAGCAGAAGGGAACAGGGGGCCTACACTGAAGCTTTCTTT.

The chain has TRBV29-1 and TRBJ1-1; TRBD1 matches at 12 bases. With V trimmed by 5 bases and J by 8 bases, 12 bases remained unmatched. The CDR3 has 15 amino acids. Germline CDR1 and CDR2: SQVTM and ANQGSEA. The CDR3 bases are TGCAGCGTTTCGGGACAGGGGGCGCGAGAGGGAGAAGCTTTCTTT. Residues: CSVSGQGAREGEAFF.

The V call is TRBV28, the J call TRBJ1-4, with TRBD1 matching over 11 bases. The germline V gene encodes CDR1 MDHEN and CDR2 SYDVKM. The CDR3 runs to 15 residues. Trimming cost V 5 bases and J 8 bases; bases outside gene matches: 7. CDR3 sequence (DNA): TGTGCCAGCAGTCCACCGGACAGGGGGCACGAAAAACTGTTTTTT. Protein product: CASSPPDRGHEKLFF.

The chain employs TRBV30 and TRBJ1-3; D remains unclear. Trimming removed 3 bases at V and 4 bases at J, with 13 bases between. Germline-derived CDR1 and CDR2 are GTSNPN and SVGIG (reference sequence). This CDR3 comprises 14 residues. The CDR3 bases are TGTGCCTGGAGCGTACTTAGGGCGGGAAACACCATATATTTT. Amino acids: CAWSVLRAGNTIYF.

The chain joins TRBV4-2 to TRBJ1-4; 8 bases fit TRBD1. There are 14 residues in the CDR3. The ends lost 4 bases at V and 6 bases at J; junction bases unmatched: 4. Germline CDR1 and CDR2: LGHNA and YNFKEQ. For the CDR3, the DNA is TGTGCCAGCAGCCCCAGGGGGCGAGATGAAAAACTGTTTTTT. Residues: CASSPRGRDEKLFF.

The genes are TRBV5-1 and TRBJ2-2; the D is unclear. This CDR3 region has 14 residues. Trimming took off 5 bases at V and 1 base at J, with 9 bases between the two ends. The germline V gene encodes CDR1 SGHRS and CDR2 YFSETQ. CDR3 coding DNA: TGCGCCAGCAGACCCGACATGAACACCGGGGAGCTGTTTTTT. It specifies CASRPDMNTGELFF.

The chain joins TRBV6-2 or TRBV6-3 to TRBJ1-5; 7 nucleotides line up with TRBD1. Germline CDR1 reads MNHEY; CDR2 reads SVGEGT. This CDR3 is built from 15 residues. J gave up 6 bases and V 0 bases, and 5 bases lay outside the gene matches. The CDR3 DNA follows: TGTGCCAGCAGTTACTCGACAGGGAGAAGTCAGCCCCAGCATTTT. This translates into CASSYSTGRSQPQHF.

The chain is built from TRBV5-4 and TRBJ2-1, with unresolved D. Trimming cost V 2 bases and J 6 bases, with 6 bases left between them. Per the germline V gene, CDR1 is SGHNT and CDR2 is YYREEE (reference sequence). This CDR3 is 12 amino acids long. The CDR3 nucleotides read TGTGCCAGCAGCTTAGGCTCCAATGAGCAGTTCTTC. As protein: CASSLGSNEQFF.

The chain is built from TRBV6-6 and TRBJ1-1, with 8 bases fitting TRBD1. With V trimmed by 6 bases and J by 3 bases, 21 bases remained unmatched. Germline loops: CDR1 MNHNY, CDR2 SVGAGI (reference sequence). CDR3 length equals 19 residues. CDR3 sequence: CASSYDSFWTGRQDTEAFF. The CDR3 DNA reads as TGTGCCAGCAGCTACGACTCTTTTTGGACAGGGAGGCAGGACACTGAAGCTTTCTTT.

The genes are TRBV12-3 or TRBV12-4 and TRBJ1-6; D gene unclear. Trimming pared 4 bases from V and 11 bases from J, leaving 6 bases between. The CDR3 extends over 11 amino acids. The CDR3 sequence is CASSYGPPLHF. The CDR3 coding sequence is TGTGCCAGCAGTTATGGTCCACCCCTCCACTTT.

This chain connects TRBV3-1 (or the pseudogene TRBV3-2) to TRBJ2-4; D possibly corresponds to TRBD2 (6 bases). There are 16 residues in the CDR3. Germline V gene data show CDR1 as LGHDT and CDR2 as YNNKEL (reference sequence). The V gene lost 5 bases and the J gene lost 6 bases, with 20 bases spanning the gap. The CDR3 DNA reads TGTGCCAGCAGCAACAGAGGCGGGGCTTTTGGAAACATTCAGTACTTC. This sequence encodes CASSNRGGAFGNIQYF.

On this clone itself: Other DNA sequences in the sample encode the same CDR3. J is TRBJ2-7 and V is TRBV29-1; 10 nucleotides align to TRBD2. V dropped 6 bases and J dropped 0; count of bases not matched to a gene: 8. This CDR3 spans 15 amino acids. Germline CDR1 SQVTM, CDR2 ANQGSEA. The CDR3 region is CSVRRTSGSSYEQYF. In DNA form, the CDR3 reads TGCAGCGTGCGAAGGACTAGCGGAAGCTCCTACGAGCAGTACTTC.

CDR3 in amino acids: CASSLEVPGNTEAFF. For the CDR3, the DNA is TGTGCCAGCAGTTTAGAGGTTCCGGGGAACACTGAAGCTTTCTTT. The gene calls are TRBV28 and TRBJ1-1; D uncertain. This CDR3 region has 15 residues. V was cut by 2 bases and J by 1 base, with 11 bases left in between. Germline assignment: CDR1 MDHEN and CDR2 SYDVKM.

This chain connects TRBV28 to TRBJ1-6; D possibly corresponds to TRBD1 (5 bases). The V gene lost 4 bases and the J gene lost 4 bases, with 11 bases spanning the gap. The CDR3 has 15 amino acids. In germline, CDR1 is MDHEN, CDR2 SYDVKM. This chain's CDR3 is CASSSRQLYNSPLHF. The DNA of the CDR3 is TGTGCCAGCAGTTCAAGACAGCTGTATAATTCACCCCTCCACTTT.

This clone came up a few times. The CDR3 loop is CASSRGYEQYF. In DNA, the CDR3 is TGTGCCAGCAGTAGGGGCTACGAGCAGTACTTC. The genes are TRBV27 and TRBJ2-7; TRBD1 might be the D (5 bases). Trimming shortened V by 5 bases and J by 3 bases, and 5 bases separated the two germline ends. CDR1 is MNHEY, CDR2 SMNVEV, per germline (reference sequence). This CDR3 is 11 amino acids long.

V is TRBV29-1 and J is TRBJ2-3; TRBD2 matches at 11 bases. The CDR3 is 15 amino acids. Germline CDR1 is SQVTM and CDR2 is ANQGSEA. Losses at the gene ends were 2 bases for V and 0 bases for J; bases not matched to a gene: 1. The CDR3 nucleotides are TGCAGCGTTGAAAGACTAGCGGGGAGCACAGATACGCAGTATTTT. It codes for CSVERLAGSTDTQYF.

This clone was observed once. The rearrangement uses TRBV2 and TRBJ2-1; D is perhaps TRBD2 (6 bases). CDR1 and CDR2 from the germline V gene are SNHLY and FYNNEI. The CDR3 loop spans 12 amino acids. V lost 4 bases and J lost 9, with 10 bases in between. The CDR3, as DNA: TGTGCCAGCAGTGTGGAGGGGCTTGAGCAGTTCTTC. This gives the protein CASSVEGLEQFF.

V gene TRBV29-1 combines with J gene TRBJ1-3; D remains ambiguous. Germline loops: CDR1 SQVTM, CDR2 ANQGSEA. V was shortened by 5 bases and J by 0 bases, with 11 bases between the two germline ends. The CDR3 is made up of 14 amino acids. DNA for the CDR3: TGCAGCGTTCAAGTAGGGAGCTCTGGAAACACCATATATTTT. This gives the protein CSVQVGSSGNTIYF.

This clone was observed a handful of times. This chain connects TRBV7-2 to TRBJ2-5; D might be TRBD2 (7 bases). CDR3 size: 14 residues. With 5 bases removed from V and 5 bases from J, the gap between germline ends came to 15 bases. CDR1 is SGHTA and CDR2 is FQGNSA in the germline V gene. In nucleotides, the CDR3 is TGTGCCAGCAGCCAAGGGGGGGCAGGGGAGACCCAGTACTTC. Its translation is CASSQGGAGETQYF.

This clone is a singleton in its sample. The J gene is TRBJ2-3, the V gene TRBV18; no clear D. CDR1 and CDR2 from the germline V gene are KGHSH and LQKENI. With 5 bases removed from V and 4 bases from J, the gap between germline ends came to 7 bases. The CDR3 covers 12 residues. CDR3 coding DNA: TGTGCCAGCTCAGCGGAGCCAGATACGCAGTATTTT. Its translation: CASSAEPDTQYF.

This clone was seen a few times. This sequence joins TRBV5-6 and TRBJ1-1; the D is unclear. The CDR3 contains 16 residues. Germline V gene data show CDR1 as SGHDT and CDR2 as YYEEEE. V was clipped by 4 bases and J by 0 bases, with 16 bases between them. CDR3 sequence (DNA): TGTGCCAGCAGCGCTCCGACGAGGGCCTTGAACACTGAAGCTTTCTTT. Translation: CASSAPTRALNTEAFF.

The genes are TRBV19 and TRBJ2-2, with 10 bases aligning to TRBD1. The CDR3 length is 17 residues. V shed 4 bases, J shed 4 bases, and the junction held 9 bases outside the gene matches. Germline assignment: CDR1 LNHDA and CDR2 SQIVND (reference sequence). The CDR3 DNA reads TGTGCCAGTAGTACACGGGACAGGGGAGTGGGCACCGGGGAGCTGTTTTTT. Its protein is CASSTRDRGVGTGELFF.

The CDR3 reads CAIREIGTDTQYF. The CDR3 nucleotides read TGTGCCATCAGGGAAATTGGCACAGATACGCAGTATTTT. This chain links TRBV10-3 with TRBJ2-3; no clear D. The CDR3 loop spans 13 amino acids. CDR1 ENHRY and CDR2 SYGVKD come from the germline V gene. Trimming took 6 bases from V and 1 from J, leaving 8 bases between them.

The chain couples TRBV3-1 (or the pseudogene TRBV3-2) to TRBJ1-2, with no clear D. The CDR3 totals 17 residues. The germline CDR1 and CDR2 sequences are LGHDT and YNNKEL (reference sequence). The V and J ends lost 0 bases and 8 bases respectively, with 22 bases between them. CDR3 sequence reads: CASSQDLMGGLLAGYTF. The DNA for the CDR3 is TGTGCCAGCAGCCAAGATCTAATGGGTGGCCTCTTGGCAGGCTACACCTTC.